This TCR beta chain was documented in a study of T cells in Graves' hyperthyroidism and ophthalmopathy. On the study more broadly: The authors collected peripheral blood at initial diagnosis, before any treatment.

Overall study findings and caveats: The model predicted ophthalmopathy a median around 6 months before onset.

RNA transcripts yielded amplified TCR beta CDR3 regions. An initial round of RT-PCR targeting the TCR CDR3 relied on the HTBI primer set. TCRdb analysed the multiplex PCR reads with MiXCR anew, one entry per CDR3 protein. The sample includes more than 350,000 distinct CDR3 sequences, more than 12% seen only once; the top ten take around a third. V shed 6 bases, J shed 1 base, and the junction held 6 bases outside the gene matches. The germline V gene encodes CDR1 LNHNV and CDR2 YYDKDF (reference sequence). This CDR3 spans 15 amino acids. A word on this clonotype: The target antigen is unknown.

Graves' hyperthyroidism was deemed stable absent ophthalmopathy progression within 18 months. Exclusion followed for patients with uncontrolled infection, other autoimmune disease, pregnancy or lactation. The sequenced material came from blood. The rearrangement uses TRBV15 and TRBJ2-3, with 8 bases aligning to TRBD2. This receptor was obtained from a woman in her 30s with Graves' hyperthyroidism. The CDR3 protein is CATSLGRGGTDTQYF. Here the CDR3 DNA reads TGTGCCACCAGTCTCGGGAGGGGAGGCACAGATACGCAGTATTTT.